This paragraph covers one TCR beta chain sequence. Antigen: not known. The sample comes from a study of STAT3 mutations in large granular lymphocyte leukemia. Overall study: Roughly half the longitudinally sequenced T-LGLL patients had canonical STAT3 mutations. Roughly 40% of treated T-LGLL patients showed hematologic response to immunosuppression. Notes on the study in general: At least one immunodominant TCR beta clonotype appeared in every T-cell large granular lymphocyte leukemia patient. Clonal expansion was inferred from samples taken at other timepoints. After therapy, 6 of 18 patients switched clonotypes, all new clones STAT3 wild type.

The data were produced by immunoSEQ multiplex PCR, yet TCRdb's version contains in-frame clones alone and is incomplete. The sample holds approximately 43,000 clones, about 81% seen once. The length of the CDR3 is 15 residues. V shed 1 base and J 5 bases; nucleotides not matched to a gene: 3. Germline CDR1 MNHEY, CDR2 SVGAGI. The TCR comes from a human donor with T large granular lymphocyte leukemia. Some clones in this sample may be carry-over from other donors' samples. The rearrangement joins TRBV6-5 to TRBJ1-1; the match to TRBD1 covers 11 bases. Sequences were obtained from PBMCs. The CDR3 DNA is TGTGCCAGCAGTTACTTAGGACAGGGGGCAACTGAAGCTTTCTTT. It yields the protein CASSYLGQGATEAFF.